This T cell receptor (beta chain) was found in a study of CD8+ T cells in alopecia areata. Study overall: Oral tofacitinib (5 to 10 mg twice daily) was administered to treated patients.

This clone was found a few times. Extracted from the samples, RNA was reverse transcribed into cDNA to serve as the sequencing template. Libraries were prepared by immunoSEQ multiplex PCR; TCRdb keeps only in-frame clonotypes and omits some of them. The sample contains about 190,000 clones, 60% of which appear only once. Documented treatment: oral pan-JAK inhibitor, 5-10 mg twice daily. The CDR3 totals 15 residues. The germline gives CDR1 SQVTM, CDR2 ANQGSEA. V lost 7 bases to trimming and J lost 2 bases, with 20 bases between them. The sequence derives from a human donor with alopecia areata. This specimen was CD4+ T cells sorted from blood, taken at week 4, from a patient treated with tofacitinib. The chain couples TRBV29-1 to TRBJ2-5, with D perhaps being TRBD1 or TRBD2 (5 bases each). In nucleotides, the CDR3 is TGCAGCGGAGGGACCAGCCGGCTGAGACAAGAGACCCAGTACTTC. Its protein is CSGGTSRLRQETQYF.